This T cell receptor beta chain was obtained from a study of tumour-infiltrating T cells in Burkitt lymphoma. Across the whole study: Repertoire clonality predicted overall and progression-free survival.

Assay used: immunoSEQ multiplex PCR; TCRdb lists only in-frame clones, some missing. The table includes 7,500 to 8,500 clones, 60% to 75% detected once. The TCR comes from a human donor with diffuse large B-cell lymphoma. What was sequenced was tumor tissue.

The CDR3 is CASSVTERYQETQYF. The CDR3 bases are TGTGCCAGCAGCGTGACAGAAAGATACCAAGAGACCCAGTACTTC. This chain uses TRBV9 with TRBJ2-5, with a weak D call TRBD1 (5 bases). This CDR3 contains 15 residues. The V end was cut by 2 bases, the J end by 0 bases, with 11 bases between. Germline V gene lookup returns CDR1 SGDLS and CDR2 YYNGEE. The full variable domain, with the rest looked up from reference TRBV9 and TRBJ2-5, is DSGVTQTPKHLITATGQRVTLRCSPRSGDLSVYWYQQSLDQGLQFLIQYYNGEERAKGNILERFSAQQFPDLHSELNLSSLELGDSALYFCASSVTERYQETQYFGPGTRLLVL.